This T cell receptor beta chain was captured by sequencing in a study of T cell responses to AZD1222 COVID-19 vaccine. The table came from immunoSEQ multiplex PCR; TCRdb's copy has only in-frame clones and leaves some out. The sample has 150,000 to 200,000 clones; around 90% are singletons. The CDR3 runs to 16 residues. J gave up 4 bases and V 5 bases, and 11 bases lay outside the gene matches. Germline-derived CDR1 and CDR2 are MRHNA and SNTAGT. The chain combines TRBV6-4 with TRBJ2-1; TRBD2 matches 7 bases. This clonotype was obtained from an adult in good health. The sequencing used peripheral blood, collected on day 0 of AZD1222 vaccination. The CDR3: CASSTTGGTGYNEQFF. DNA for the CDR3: TGTGCCAGCAGTACCACGGGGGGAACGGGATACAATGAGCAGTTCTTC.